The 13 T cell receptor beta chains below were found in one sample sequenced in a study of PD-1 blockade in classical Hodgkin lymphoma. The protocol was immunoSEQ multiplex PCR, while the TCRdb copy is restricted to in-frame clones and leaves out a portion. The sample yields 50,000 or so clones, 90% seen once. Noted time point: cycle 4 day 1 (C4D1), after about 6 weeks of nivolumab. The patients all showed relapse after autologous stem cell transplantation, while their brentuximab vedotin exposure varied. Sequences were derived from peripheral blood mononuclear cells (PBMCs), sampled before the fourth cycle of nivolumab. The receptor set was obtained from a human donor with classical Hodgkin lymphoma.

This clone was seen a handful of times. The DNA of the CDR3 is TGTGCCAGCAGTGAACAGAACACTGAAGCTTTCTTT. The encoded protein is CASSEQNTEAFF. The chain combines TRBV2 with TRBJ1-1; no reliable D call. CDR1 and CDR2 from the germline V gene are SNHLY and FYNNEI. Trimming removed 2 bases at V and 1 base at J, with 2 bases between. This CDR3 comprises 12 residues.

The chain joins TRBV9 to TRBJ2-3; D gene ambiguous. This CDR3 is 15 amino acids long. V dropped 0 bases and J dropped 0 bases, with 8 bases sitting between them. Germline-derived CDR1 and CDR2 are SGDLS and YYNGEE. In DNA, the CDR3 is TGTGCCAGCAGCGTAGCAAGTTCTAGCACAGATACGCAGTATTTT. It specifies CASSVASSSTDTQYF.

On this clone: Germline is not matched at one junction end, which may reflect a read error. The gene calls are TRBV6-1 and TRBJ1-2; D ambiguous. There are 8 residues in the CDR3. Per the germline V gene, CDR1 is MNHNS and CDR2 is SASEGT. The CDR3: CASRSTYF. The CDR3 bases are TGTGCCAGCAGGTCCACGTACTTC.

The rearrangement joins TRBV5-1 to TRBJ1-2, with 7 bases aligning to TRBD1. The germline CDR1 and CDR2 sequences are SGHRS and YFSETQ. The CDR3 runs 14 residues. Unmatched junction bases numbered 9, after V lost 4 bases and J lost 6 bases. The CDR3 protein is CASSLNNRGDGYTF. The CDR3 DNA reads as TGCGCCAGCAGCCTCAATAACAGGGGTGATGGCTACACCTTC.

Here the CDR3 reads CASNLLGFF. The CDR3 DNA is TGTGCCAGTAACCTTTTGGGGTTCTTC. V gene TRBV5-8 combines with J gene TRBJ2-1; D remains ambiguous. This CDR3 comprises 9 residues. Germline loops: CDR1 SGHTS, CDR2 YDEGEE. Trimming stripped 8 bases from V and 15 bases from J, with 12 bases between.

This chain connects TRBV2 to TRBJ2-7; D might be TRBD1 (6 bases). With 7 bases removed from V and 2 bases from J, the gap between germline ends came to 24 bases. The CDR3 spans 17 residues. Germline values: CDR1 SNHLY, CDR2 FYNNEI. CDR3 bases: TGTGCCAGCAAGGCCCAGATACAGGGTCGGGGTCCCTACGAGCAGTACTTC. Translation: CASKAQIQGRGPYEQYF.

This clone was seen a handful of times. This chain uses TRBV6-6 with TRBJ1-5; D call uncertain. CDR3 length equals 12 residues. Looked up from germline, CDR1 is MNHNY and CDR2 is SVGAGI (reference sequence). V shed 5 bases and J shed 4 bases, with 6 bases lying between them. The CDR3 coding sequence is TGTGCCAGCAGTCCAGCTAATCAGCCCCAGCATTTT. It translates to CASSPANQPQHF.

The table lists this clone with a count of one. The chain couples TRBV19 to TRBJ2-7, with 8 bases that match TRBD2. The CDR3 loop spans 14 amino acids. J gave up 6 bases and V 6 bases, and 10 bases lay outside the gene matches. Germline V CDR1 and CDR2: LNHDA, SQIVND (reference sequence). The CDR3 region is CASSQAGTRIEQYF. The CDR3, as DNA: TGTGCCAGTAGCCAAGCCGGGACTAGAATCGAGCAGTACTTC.

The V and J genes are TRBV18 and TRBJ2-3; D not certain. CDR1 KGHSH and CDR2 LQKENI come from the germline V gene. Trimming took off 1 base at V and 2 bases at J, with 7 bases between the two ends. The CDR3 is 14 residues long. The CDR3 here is CASSPLSDTDTQYF. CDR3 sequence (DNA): TGTGCCAGCTCACCACTGAGCGACACAGATACGCAGTATTTT.

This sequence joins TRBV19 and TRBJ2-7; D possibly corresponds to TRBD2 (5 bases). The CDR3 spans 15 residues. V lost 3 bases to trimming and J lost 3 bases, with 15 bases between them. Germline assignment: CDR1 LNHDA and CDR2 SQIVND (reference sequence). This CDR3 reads CASSMGSGIGYEQYF. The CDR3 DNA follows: TGTGCCAGTAGTATGGGGAGCGGAATAGGCTACGAGCAGTACTTC.

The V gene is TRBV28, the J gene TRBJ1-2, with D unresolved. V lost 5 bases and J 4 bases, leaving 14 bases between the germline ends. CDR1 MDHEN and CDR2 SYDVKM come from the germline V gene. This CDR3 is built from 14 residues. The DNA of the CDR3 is TGTGCCAGCAGTGTCACCGGCGGACTCTATGGCTACACCTTC. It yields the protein CASSVTGGLYGYTF.

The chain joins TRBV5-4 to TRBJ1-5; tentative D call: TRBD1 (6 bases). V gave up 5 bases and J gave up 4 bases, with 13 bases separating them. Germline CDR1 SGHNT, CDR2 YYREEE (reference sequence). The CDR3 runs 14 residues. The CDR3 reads CASSWGGQNQPQHF. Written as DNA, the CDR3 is TGTGCCAGCAGTTGGGGGGGGCAAAATCAGCCCCAGCATTTT.

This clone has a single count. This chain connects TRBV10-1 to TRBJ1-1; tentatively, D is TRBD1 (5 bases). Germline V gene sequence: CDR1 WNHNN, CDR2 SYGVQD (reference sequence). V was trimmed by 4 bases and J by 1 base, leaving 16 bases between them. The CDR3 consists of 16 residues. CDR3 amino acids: CASSGSPGRTNTEAFF. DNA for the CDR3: TGCGCCAGCAGTGGGTCCCCGGGACGGACGAACACTGAAGCTTTCTTT.